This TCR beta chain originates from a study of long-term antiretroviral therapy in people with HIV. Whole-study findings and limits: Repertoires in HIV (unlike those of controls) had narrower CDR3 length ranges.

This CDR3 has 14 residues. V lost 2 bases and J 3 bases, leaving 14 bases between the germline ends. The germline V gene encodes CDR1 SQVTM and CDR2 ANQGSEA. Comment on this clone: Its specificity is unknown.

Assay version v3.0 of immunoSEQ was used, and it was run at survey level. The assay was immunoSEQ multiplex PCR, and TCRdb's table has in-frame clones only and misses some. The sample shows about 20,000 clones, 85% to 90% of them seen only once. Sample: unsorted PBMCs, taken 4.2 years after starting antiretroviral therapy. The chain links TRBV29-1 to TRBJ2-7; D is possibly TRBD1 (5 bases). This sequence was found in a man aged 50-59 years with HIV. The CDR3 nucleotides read TGCAGCGTTGAAACCGGAGCAGGGTACTACGAGCAGTACTTC. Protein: CSVETGAGYYEQYF.